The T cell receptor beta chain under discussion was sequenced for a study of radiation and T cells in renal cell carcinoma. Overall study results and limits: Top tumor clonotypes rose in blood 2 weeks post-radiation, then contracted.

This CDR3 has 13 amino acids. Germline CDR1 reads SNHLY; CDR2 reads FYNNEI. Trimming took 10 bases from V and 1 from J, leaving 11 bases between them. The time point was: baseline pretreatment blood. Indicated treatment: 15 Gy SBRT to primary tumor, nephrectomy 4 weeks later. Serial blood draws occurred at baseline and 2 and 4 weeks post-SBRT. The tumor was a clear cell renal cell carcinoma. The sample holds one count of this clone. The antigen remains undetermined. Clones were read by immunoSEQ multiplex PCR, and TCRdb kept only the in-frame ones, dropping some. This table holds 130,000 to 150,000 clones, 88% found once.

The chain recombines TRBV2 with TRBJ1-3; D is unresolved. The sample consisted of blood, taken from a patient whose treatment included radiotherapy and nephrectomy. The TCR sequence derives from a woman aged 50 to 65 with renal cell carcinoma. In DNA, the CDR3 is TGTGCCATCTCTTATGCTTCTGGAAACACCATATATTTT. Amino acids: CAISYASGNTIYF.